The 14 T cell receptor beta chains given below trace back to one sample, sequenced in a study of vaccination effects on CD4 cells after COVID-19. This table comes from immunoSEQ multiplex PCR, and its TCRdb copy is limited to in-frame clones, with some not included. The sample consists of 50,000 to 75,000 clones, 81% of them appearing once. Sequencing in the ViraFEST assay came after antigen-specific CD4+ T cells had been expanded with viral peptide pools, which were used to stimulate PBMC. Isolation of CD4+ T cells took place after more than 9 days of culture. For these receptors, no antigen is known. Here the sequenced sample was CD4+ T cells from PBMCs cultured with HCoV-229E spike peptides, taken before COVID-19 vaccination. These receptors were taken from a human donor who received a COVID-19 vaccine.

This rearrangement joins TRBV11-2 to TRBJ2-7; 7 bases align to TRBD1. This CDR3 spans 17 amino acids. Germline V gives CDR1 SGHAT, CDR2 FQNNGV. V lost 5 bases, J lost 1 base, and 14 bases stayed unmatched. CDR3: CASSRDRVYRLSYEQYV. In DNA, the CDR3 is TGTGCCAGCAGCCGCGACAGGGTCTATCGGCTTTCCTACGAGCAGTACGTC.

J is TRBJ2-1 and V is TRBV5-1; 8 bases align to TRBD1. V dropped 0 bases and J dropped 15; count of bases not matched to a gene: 17. This CDR3 region has 16 residues. Germline V lookup: CDR1 SGHRS, CDR2 YFSETQ. CDR3 DNA sequence: TGCGCCAGCAGCTTGGCCGAGTGGCAGGGGGCGGACTTGGGGTTCTTC. Its protein product is CASSLAEWQGADLGFF. Together with reference TRBV5-1 and TRBJ2-1, the CDR3 gives the full variable domain: KAGVTQTPRYLIKTRGQQVTLSCSPISGHRSVSWYQQTPGQGLQFLFEYFSETQRNKGNFPGRFSGRQFSNSRSEMNVSTLELGDSALYLCASSLAEWQGADLGFFGPGTRLTVL.

The V and J genes are TRBV7-2 and TRBJ1-2; the D gene is possibly TRBD1 (5 bases). Germline values: CDR1 SGHTA, CDR2 FQGNSA. V was shortened by 1 base and J by 7 bases, with 10 bases between the two germline ends. This CDR3 has 13 amino acids. The CDR3 DNA reads TGTGCCAGCAGCTTAGGACCGGGACCTGGCTACACCTTC. Translation: CASSLGPGPGYTF.

This sequence joins TRBV4-1 and TRBJ2-7; no clear D. V dropped 7 bases and J dropped 3 bases, with 4 bases sitting between them. Germline CDR1 reads MGHRA; CDR2 reads YSYEKL. The CDR3 is 10 amino acids. Written as DNA, the CDR3 is TGCGCCAGCATTTTCTACGAGCAGTACGTC. Protein: CASIFYEQYV.

The V and J genes are TRBV5-1 and TRBJ2-3, with 8 positions matching TRBD2. The CDR3 length is 17 residues. Unmatched junction bases numbered 13, after V lost 1 base and J lost 6 bases. Germline assignment: CDR1 SGHRS and CDR2 YFSETQ. The CDR3 is CASSLIPLSGGGDTQYF. The DNA for the CDR3 is TGCGCCAGCAGCTTGATACCCCTGAGCGGGGGTGGGGATACGCAGTATTTT.

The chain is built from TRBV5-1 and TRBJ1-6; no clear D. This CDR3 has 16 residues. CDR1 is SGHRS and CDR2 is YFSETQ in the germline V gene. Deletions cut 6 bases from V and 7 bases from J, with 20 bases between. As DNA, the CDR3 is TGCGCCAGCAAACTTTGGACCGGAGGTCGAAATTCACCCCTCCACTTT. It translates to CASKLWTGGRNSPLHF.

DNA of the CDR3: TGCAGTGCAGACAGGGACACTGAAGCTTTCTTT. Translating gives CSADRDTEAFF. The genes are TRBV20-1 and TRBJ1-1; 7 nucleotides match TRBD1. The germline V gene encodes CDR1 DFQATT and CDR2 SNEGSKA (reference sequence). V lost 6 bases, J lost 3 bases, and 1 base stayed unmatched. The CDR3 is 11 residues long.

The chain combines TRBV5-1 with TRBJ2-7; 11 bases fit TRBD1. V gave up 4 bases and J gave up 4 bases; unmatched junction bases: 7. Germline CDR1 and CDR2: SGHRS and YFSETQ. The CDR3 is 15 residues long. CDR3 loop: CASSPGGQGGYEQYV. The CDR3 bases are TGCGCCAGCAGCCCGGGGGGACAGGGGGGGTACGAGCAGTACGTC.

Only a few counts were recorded for this clone. In the same sample, other DNA sequences code for this CDR3. The CDR3 DNA is TGTGCCAGCAGTCTGGACGGGTACGAGCAGTACGTC. Encoded protein: CASSLDGYEQYV. The rearrangement links TRBV5-4 to TRBJ2-7; unclear D gene. The CDR3 has 12 residues. CDR1 and CDR2 (germline): SGHNT, YYREEE (reference sequence). Trimming stripped 5 bases from V and 4 bases from J, with 10 bases between.

This chain connects TRBV7-2 to TRBJ2-1; TRBD2 matches 9 bases. The V gene's germline CDR1 is SGHTA and CDR2 FQGNSA. V gave up 5 bases and J gave up 6 bases; unmatched junction bases: 8. The CDR3 loop spans 15 amino acids. This CDR3 reads CASSTTSGSLNEQFF. The CDR3 region has the DNA TGTGCCAGCAGCACAACTAGCGGGTCTCTCAATGAGCAGTTCTTC.

The CDR3 reads CATSDSRGGTGELFF. The CDR3 region has the DNA TGTGCCACCAGTGATTCTAGAGGGGGCACCGGGGAGCTGTTTTTT. The chain carries TRBV24-1 and TRBJ2-2; weak D call: TRBD1 (6 bases). Germline CDR1 is KGHDR and CDR2 is SFDVKD. The CDR3 has 15 amino acids. V shed 2 bases and J shed 4 bases, with 10 bases lying between them.

The V gene is TRBV3-1 (or the pseudogene TRBV3-2), the J gene TRBJ2-5, with D possibly TRBD1 on 7 matching bases. With 4 bases removed from V and 6 bases from J, the gap between germline ends came to 21 bases. Germline V CDR1 and CDR2: LGHDT, YNNKEL (reference sequence). The CDR3 covers 16 residues. The CDR3 DNA reads as TGTGCCAGCAGCCTATCCGGGACAGTCGGGGGAAAGACCCAGTACTTC. It codes for CASSLSGTVGGKTQYF.

This chain links TRBV7-9 with TRBJ1-1; no definite D call. V was trimmed by 4 bases and J by 6 bases, leaving 15 bases between them. This CDR3 spans 14 amino acids. The germline gives CDR1 SEHNR, CDR2 FQNEAQ (reference sequence). CDR3 sequence (DNA): TGTGCCAGCAGCTATAACCGGGGTAGCGCTGAAGCTTTCTTT. It encodes CASSYNRGSAEAFF.

This chain connects TRBV6-1 to TRBJ2-3; D possibly corresponds to TRBD1 (6 bases). This CDR3 has 13 residues. The V gene lost 2 bases and the J gene lost 5 bases, with 8 bases spanning the gap. The germline V gene has CDR1 MNHNS and CDR2 SASEGT. CDR3 in DNA: TGTGCCAGCAGTGAAACAGGGAGAGATACGCAGTATTTT. It codes for CASSETGRDTQYF.